This record covers a single T cell receptor beta chain. The data derive from a study of graft-versus-host responses after intestinal transplantation. Study-level points and caveats: Recipient marrow harbored GvH clones, some of which surfaced first in ileum or blood.

Germline-derived CDR1 and CDR2 are SEHNR and FQNEAQ (reference sequence). This CDR3 is built from 14 residues. Trimming left V 3 bases short and J 0 bases short, with 9 bases between. Clones were sequenced by immunoSEQ multiplex PCR, and TCRdb holds only the in-frame ones, with some missing. The sample shows some 25,000 clones, 40% of them seen only once. This TCR derives from a human patient who received an intestinal transplant. The source was alloreactive CD4+ T cells from a mixed lymphocyte reaction culture, collected before intestinal transplant. Stated subset: CFSE-low proliferating T cells sorted from approximately 6-day pre-transplant mixed lymphocyte reaction (GvH or HvG direction). The chain carries TRBV7-9 and TRBJ2-7; D not resolved. The CDR3 loop reads CASSFTAYSYEQYF. CDR3 bases: TGTGCCAGCAGCTTTACTGCGTACTCCTACGAGCAGTACTTC. The variable domain in full, completed from reference TRBV7-9 and TRBJ2-7, reads DTGVSQNPRHKITKRGQNVTFRCDPISEHNRLYWYRQTLGQGPEFLTYFQNEAQLEKSRLLSDRFSAERPKGSFSTLEIQRTEQGDSAMYLCASSFTAYSYEQYFGPGTRLTVT.